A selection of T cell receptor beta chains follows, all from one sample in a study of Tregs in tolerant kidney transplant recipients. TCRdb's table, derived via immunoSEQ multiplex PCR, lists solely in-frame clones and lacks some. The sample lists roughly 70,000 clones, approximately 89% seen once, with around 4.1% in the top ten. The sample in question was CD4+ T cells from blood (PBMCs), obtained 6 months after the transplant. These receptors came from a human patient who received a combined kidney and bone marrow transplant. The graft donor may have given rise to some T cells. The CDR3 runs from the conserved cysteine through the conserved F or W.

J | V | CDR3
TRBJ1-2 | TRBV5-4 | CASSTPGQAPGGYTF
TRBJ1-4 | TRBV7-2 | CASSLASDEKLFF
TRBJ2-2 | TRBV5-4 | CASSGGRWNSNTGELFF
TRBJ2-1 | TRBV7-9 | CASSLVIATGEGMNYEQFF
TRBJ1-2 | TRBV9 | CASSARQENGYTF
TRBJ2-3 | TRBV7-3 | CASSLSQGDTQYF
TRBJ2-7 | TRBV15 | CATSRDKGRGFSYEQYF
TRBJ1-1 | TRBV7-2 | CASSFTGDTEAFF
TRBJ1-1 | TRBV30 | CAWSVHRGRAEAFF
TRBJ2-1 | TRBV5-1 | CASSLAPGLAGGSYNEQFF
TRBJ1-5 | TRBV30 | CAWSVGGRTQHF
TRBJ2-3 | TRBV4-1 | CASSPQDRGTSGRGRTDTQYF
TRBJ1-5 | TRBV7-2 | CASSPQPGQGVSQPQHF
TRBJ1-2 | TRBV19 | CASSIASNYGYTF
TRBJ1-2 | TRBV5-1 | CASSFTGDYGYTF
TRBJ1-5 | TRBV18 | CASSLQGADQPQHF
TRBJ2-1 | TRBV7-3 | CASSLTGGGIAYNEQFF
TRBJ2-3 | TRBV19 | CASSIPRTDTQYF
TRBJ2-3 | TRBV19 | CASCLRQVSTDTQYF
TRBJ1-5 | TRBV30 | CAWSGQGDQPQHF
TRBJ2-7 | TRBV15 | CATSTSRGGQRGYEQYF
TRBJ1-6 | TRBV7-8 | CASSPRGGHNSPLHF
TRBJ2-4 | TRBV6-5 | CASRTGNLDIQYF
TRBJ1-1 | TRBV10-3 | CAIGGVGATEAFF
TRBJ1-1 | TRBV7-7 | CASSLNRDSEAFF